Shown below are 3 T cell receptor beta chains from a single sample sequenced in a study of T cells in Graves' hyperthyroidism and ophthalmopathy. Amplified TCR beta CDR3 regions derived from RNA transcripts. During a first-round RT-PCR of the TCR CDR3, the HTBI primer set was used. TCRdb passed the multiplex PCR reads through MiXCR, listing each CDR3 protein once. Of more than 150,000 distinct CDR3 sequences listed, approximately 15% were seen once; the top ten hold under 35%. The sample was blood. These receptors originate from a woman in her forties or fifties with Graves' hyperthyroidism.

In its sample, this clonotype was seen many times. Here the CDR3 DNA reads TGTGCCAGCAGCCCCCCCGGGACAGGGGACTATGGCTACACCTTC. Protein sequence: CASSPPGTGDYGYTF. The V gene is TRBV16, the J gene TRBJ1-2, with TRBD1 identical over 10 bases. CDR3 length: 15 amino acids. CDR1 is KGHSY and CDR2 is FQNENV in the germline V gene. V lost 4 bases, J lost 3 bases, and 5 bases stayed unmatched.

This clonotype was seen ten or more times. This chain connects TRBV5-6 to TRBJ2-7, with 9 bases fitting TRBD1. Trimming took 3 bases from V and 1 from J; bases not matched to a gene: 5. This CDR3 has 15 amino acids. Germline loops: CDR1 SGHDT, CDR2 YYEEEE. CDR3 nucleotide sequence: TGTGCCAGCAGCTCAACCGGGACAGGGTCCTACGAGCAGTACTTC. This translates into CASSSTGTGSYEQYF.

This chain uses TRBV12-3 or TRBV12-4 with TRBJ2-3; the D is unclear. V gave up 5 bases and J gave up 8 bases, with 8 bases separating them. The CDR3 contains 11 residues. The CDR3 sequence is CASSGTGTQYF. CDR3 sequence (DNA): TGTGCCAGCAGTGGAACGGGTACGCAGTATTTT.